The text below deals with one T cell receptor (beta chain). The antigen remains undetermined. Sequencing was performed with immunoSEQ multiplex PCR; in TCRdb, only in-frame clones are kept and a portion is missing. The table lists some 130,000 clones, about 94% of them singletons. This sample was included in a study of T cell responses to AZD1222 COVID-19 vaccine. About the study: Timing groups of about 4 and about 12 weeks for second doses were pooled. General study results and limits: Spike-specific TCR depth and breadth grew after two AZD1222 doses.

The CDR3 is 11 amino acids. The germline V gene has CDR1 MNHEY and CDR2 SVGAGI. The specimen comprised peripheral blood, sampled on day 0 of AZD1222 vaccination. The chain has TRBV6-5 and TRBJ1-1; TRBD1 aligns across 7 bases. The source of this sequence is an adult in good health. CDR3 bases: TGTTCGGCGCAGGGGGGAACTGAAGCTTTCTTT. This gives the protein CSAQGGTEAFF.